Listed below are T cell receptor beta chains from one sample, sequenced in a study of shared clonotypes between healthy human individuals. TCRdb keeps only in-frame clones here, not all; method: immunoSEQ multiplex PCR. The sample shows about 2 million clones, about 95% of them seen only once. Sequencing was carried out using naive CD8+ T cells sorted from blood. These TCRs come from a man aged 18 to 35 in good health. Both conserved end residues are part of each CDR3. The D gene is left open where the match is weak. Size is stated for part of the rows, as once, few or many counts, or as a class when the clone is expanded.

j_gene | v_gene | abundance | d_gene | CDR3nt | CDR3aa
TRBJ2-7 | TRBV28 | . | . | TGTGCCAGCAGTTCTCTCACCCCAGCCTACGAGCAGTACTTC | CASSSLTPAYEQYF
TRBJ1-2 | TRBV6-5 | once | . | TGTGCCAGCAGTTACTCAGAGGGCTTTAACTATGGCTACACCTTC | CASSYSEGFNYGYTF
TRBJ1-5 | TRBV6-1 | . | . | TGTGCCAGCAGTGAGCCAGTGATCGGCAATCAGCCCCAGCATTTT | CASSEPVIGNQPQHF
TRBJ2-1 | TRBV27 | . | . | TGTGCCAGCCACCCCGTGGGCCAACTGAATGAGCAGTTCTTC | CASHPVGQLNEQFF
TRBJ2-7 | TRBV28 | . | . | TGTGCCAGCAGTTTTATCGAGCAGTACTTC | CASSFIEQYF
TRBJ2-2 | TRBV11-2 | . | TRBD1 | TGTGCCAGCAGCTCCCCACAGAGGGGGCCCAACACCGGGGAGCTGTTTTTT | CASSSPQRGPNTGELFF
TRBJ2-7 | TRBV18 | . | TRBD1 | TGTGCCAGCTCACCATGGGGGCAGGGGGAACCCTACGAGCAGTACTTC | CASSPWGQGEPYEQYF
TRBJ2-7 | TRBV11-2 | . | TRBD1 | TGTGCCAGCAGCTCCGGGACAGCCGTCTACGAGCAGTACTTC | CASSSGTAVYEQYF
TRBJ2-7 | TRBV5-1 | . | . | TGCGCCAGCAGCTTGGCCGGCGTGACCGACTCCTACGAGCAGTACTTC | CASSLAGVTDSYEQYF
TRBJ2-3 | TRBV7-9 | . | TRBD2 | TGTGCCAGCAGCGCCCCCATAGCGGGAGGGGCAGATACGCAGTATTTT | CASSAPIAGGADTQYF
TRBJ2-7 | TRBV2 | once | TRBD1 | TGTGCCAGCCCTAGGGCGGGACAGGGGTCCGGGCAGTACTTC | CASPRAGQGSGQYF
TRBJ2-1 | TRBV7-2 | . | TRBD2 | TGTGCCAGCAGCCCCGGGACTAGCGGGAGGGGCTACAATGAGCAGTTCTTC | CASSPGTSGRGYNEQFF
TRBJ1-1 | TRBV4-3 | . | TRBD1 | TGCGCCAGCAGCCAAGACAAGGCAGGGGGCGCGTACACTGAAGCTTTCTTT | CASSQDKAGGAYTEAFF
TRBJ2-7 | TRBV6-5 | . | TRBD2 | TGTGCCAGCAGAGCGGGAACCCCCGGCAACGAGCAGTACTTC | CASRAGTPGNEQYF
TRBJ1-6 | TRBV5-6 | few | . | TGTGCCAGCAGCTTTGGGGGGTCACCCCTCCACTTT | CASSFGGSPLHF
TRBJ2-5 | TRBV5-6 | . | . | TGTGCCAGCAGCTTCCCACAGGGCCAAGAGACCCAGTACTTC | CASSFPQGQETQYF
TRBJ2-1 | TRBV27 | once | . | TGTGCCAGCAGTGCCAACAGCAGGAGCTCCTACAATGAGCAGTTCTTC | CASSANSRSSYNEQFF
TRBJ1-5 | TRBV6-5 | . | . | TGTGCCAGCAGTTACTCGAGGGGTTCAAATCAGCCCCAGCATTTT | CASSYSRGSNQPQHF